These 4 T cell receptor beta chains were sequenced from one sample in a study of blood T cells in healthy people across ages. A second roughly 7 to 12 cycle PCR used barcoded and J-beta primers. TCRdb processed the 5' RACE reads anew with MiXCR; each CDR3 protein has one entry. The sample consists of fewer than 1 million distinct CDR3 sequences, under 55% of them appearing once. Input material: blood. The receptors come from a man aged 60 to 69 in good health.

V is TRBV7-2 and J is TRBJ2-5; D perhaps matches TRBD1 (6 bases). CDR3 length: 16 residues. Trimming pared 0 bases from V and 10 bases from J, leaving 21 bases between. Germline CDR1 SGHTA, CDR2 FQGNSA. CDR3 bases: TGTGCCAGCAGCTTAGCTCCCGGGACATCTCGTATGATCCAGTACTTC. It encodes CASSLAPGTSRMIQYF.

The chain joins TRBV7-2 to TRBJ2-1, with 10 bases fitting TRBD2. Germline V gene sequence: CDR1 SGHTA, CDR2 FQGNSA. This CDR3 region has 14 residues. V trimming: 1 base; J trimming: 10 bases; junction bases outside the gene matches: 4. CDR3 residues: CASSLGGTSVEQFF. The CDR3 bases are TGTGCCAGCAGCTTAGGAGGGACTAGCGTGGAGCAGTTCTTC.

The chain is built from TRBV20-1 and TRBJ1-1, with a weak D call TRBD1 (5 bases). The V gene's germline CDR1 is DFQATT and CDR2 SNEGSKA (reference sequence). V was trimmed by 0 bases and J by 5 bases, leaving 13 bases between them. The CDR3 spans 14 residues. This chain's CDR3 is CSARDVGAGTEAFF. The CDR3 bases are TGCAGTGCTAGAGATGTTGGGGCTGGGACTGAAGCTTTCTTT.

In its sample, this clonotype was seen a few times. This rearrangement joins TRBV3-1 to TRBJ1-2; D remains ambiguous. Between the trimmed V and J ends, which lost 4 bases and 4 bases, there was a span of 10 bases. This CDR3 comprises 13 residues. The V gene's germline CDR1 is LGHDT and CDR2 YNNKEL (reference sequence). The CDR3 DNA reads TGTGCCAGCAGCCCCGCGGACGCCTATGGCTACACCTTC. Protein product: CASSPADAYGYTF.